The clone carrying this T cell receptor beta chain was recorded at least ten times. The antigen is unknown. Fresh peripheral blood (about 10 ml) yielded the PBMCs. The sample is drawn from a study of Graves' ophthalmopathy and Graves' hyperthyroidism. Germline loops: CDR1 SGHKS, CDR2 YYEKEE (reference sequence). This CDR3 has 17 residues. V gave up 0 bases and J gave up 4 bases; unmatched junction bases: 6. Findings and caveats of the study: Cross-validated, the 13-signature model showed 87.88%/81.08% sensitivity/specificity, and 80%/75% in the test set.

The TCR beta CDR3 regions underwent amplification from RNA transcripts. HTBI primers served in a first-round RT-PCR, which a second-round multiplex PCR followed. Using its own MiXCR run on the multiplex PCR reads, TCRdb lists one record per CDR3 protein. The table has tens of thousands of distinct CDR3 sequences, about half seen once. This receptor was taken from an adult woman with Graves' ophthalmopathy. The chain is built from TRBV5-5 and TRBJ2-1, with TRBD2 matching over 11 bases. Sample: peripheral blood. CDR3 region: CASSLEASGRSYNEQFF. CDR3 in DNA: TGTGCCAGCAGCTTGGAGGCTAGCGGGAGGTCTTACAATGAGCAGTTCTTC.